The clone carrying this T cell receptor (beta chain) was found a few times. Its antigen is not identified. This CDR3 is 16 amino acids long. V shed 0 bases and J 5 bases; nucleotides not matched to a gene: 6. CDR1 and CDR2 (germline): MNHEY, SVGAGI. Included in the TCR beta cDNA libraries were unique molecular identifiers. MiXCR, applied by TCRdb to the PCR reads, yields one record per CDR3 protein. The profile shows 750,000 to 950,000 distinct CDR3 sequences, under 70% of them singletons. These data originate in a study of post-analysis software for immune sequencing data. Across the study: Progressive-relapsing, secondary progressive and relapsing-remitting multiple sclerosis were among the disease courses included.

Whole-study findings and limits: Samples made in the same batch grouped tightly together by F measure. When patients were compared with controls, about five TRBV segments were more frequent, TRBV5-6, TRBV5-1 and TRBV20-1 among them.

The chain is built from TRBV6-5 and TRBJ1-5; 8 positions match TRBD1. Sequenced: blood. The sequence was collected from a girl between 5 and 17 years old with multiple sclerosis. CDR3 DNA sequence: TGTGCCAGCAGTTACTCGAGGCCAGGGGGCGATCAGCCCCAGCATTTT. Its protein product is CASSYSRPGGDQPQHF.